This T cell receptor (beta chain) appears in the sequencing data of a study of CXCR3-negative and CXCR3-positive naive CD8 T cells. Concerning this clonotype itself: The antigen is not known.

The germline CDR1 and CDR2 sequences are SQVTM and ANQGSEA. The CDR3 runs to 11 residues. The study's findings and limits: Expression of CXCR3 was partially reduced after cryopreservation, and fresh PBMCs were used in most assays. Memory CD8+ cells showed much lower diversity, while both naive subsets were comparably high. Similar levels of surface CD5 were seen between naive subsets; TCR strength was inferred from TRB CDR3 properties. Naive CXCR3-positive and CXCR3-negative cells shared TRBV-TRBJ usage; memory cells diverged.

TRB cDNA libraries were made by UMI-labeled 5' RACE. One entry per CDR3 protein, without DNA, is what TCRdb gives after re-calling the 5' RACE reads. Recorded for this sample: 60,000 or so distinct CDR3 sequences. This clonotype originated in a human donor in good health. Some clones in this sample may be carry-over from other donors' samples. Sequenced material: memory CD8+ T cells from blood. The chain has TRBV29-1 and TRBJ2-1; the TCRdb call, TRBD2, lacks DNA for checking. This chain's CDR3 is CSALSGGVQFF.